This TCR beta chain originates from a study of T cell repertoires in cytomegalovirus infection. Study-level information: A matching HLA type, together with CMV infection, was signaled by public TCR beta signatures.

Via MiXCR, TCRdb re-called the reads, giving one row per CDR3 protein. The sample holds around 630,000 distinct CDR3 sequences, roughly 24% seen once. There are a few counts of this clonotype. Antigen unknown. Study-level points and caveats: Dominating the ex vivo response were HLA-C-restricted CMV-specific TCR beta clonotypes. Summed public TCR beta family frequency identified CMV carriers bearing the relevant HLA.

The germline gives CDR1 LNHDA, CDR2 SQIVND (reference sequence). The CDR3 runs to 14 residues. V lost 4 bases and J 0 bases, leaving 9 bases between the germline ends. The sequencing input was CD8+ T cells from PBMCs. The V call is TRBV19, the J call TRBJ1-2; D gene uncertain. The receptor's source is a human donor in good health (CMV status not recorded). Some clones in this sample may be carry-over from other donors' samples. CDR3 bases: TGTGCCAGTAGTAGTGTGGAGACTAACTATGGCTACACCTTC. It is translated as CASSSVETNYGYTF.